This entry lists 26 T cell receptor beta chains sequenced from one sample in a study of T cells after yellow fever vaccination. MiXCR was run by TCRdb on the 5' RACE reads, yielding one entry per CDR3 protein. The profile shows 300,000 to 400,000 distinct CDR3 sequences, about an eighth of them singletons. The source was CD4+ T cells sorted from PBMCs, collected 15 days after the yellow fever booster vaccination. The receptors originated from a man aged 18-30 years who received the YFV17D yellow fever vaccine.

This clonotype was counted only a few times. The chain carries TRBV24-1 and TRBJ2-3; 8 bases are shared with TRBD1. The V gene's germline CDR1 is KGHDR and CDR2 SFDVKD. This CDR3 is 14 amino acids long. Germline trimming cut 5 bases from V and 9 bases from J; bases unmatched to any gene: 9. CDR3 bases: TGTGCCACCAGTGGGGGGGACAGGCCCACGACGCAGTATTTT. Amino acid sequence: CATSGGDRPTTQYF.

The rearrangement uses TRBV18 and TRBJ2-7, with D uncertain. The CDR3 extends over 14 amino acids. Germline V gene sequence: CDR1 KGHSH, CDR2 LQKENI. V lost 2 bases to trimming and J lost 2 bases, with 10 bases between them. CDR3 bases: TGTGCCAGCTCACCAAACGGCGGACCCTACGAGCAGTACTTC. Its protein product is CASSPNGGPYEQYF.

This clonotype appeared a few times. The gene calls are TRBV9 and TRBJ1-2; TRBD1 might be the D (5 bases). Trimming left V 3 bases short and J 14 bases short, with 23 bases between. Germline lookup yields CDR1 SGDLS and CDR2 YYNGEE. The CDR3 totals 14 residues. In nucleotides, the CDR3 is TGTGCCAGCAGCGCTCAGAAGGGGCCGGGAGGGTTGACCTTC. It specifies CASSAQKGPGGLTF.

This clonotype came up a few times. The rearrangement links TRBV5-5 to TRBJ2-3; TRBD2 matches at 7 bases. V lost 1 base to trimming and J lost 2 bases; unmatched junction nucleotides: 7. The CDR3 extends over 16 amino acids. CDR1 is SGHKS and CDR2 is YYEKEE in the germline V gene (reference sequence). This CDR3 is CASSLNWGGFTDTQYF. The CDR3 DNA reads TGTGCCAGCAGCTTGAACTGGGGGGGGTTCACAGATACGCAGTATTTT.

The rearrangement links TRBV7-9 to TRBJ1-2; 8 bases fit TRBD1. Germline assignment: CDR1 SEHNR and CDR2 FQNEAQ (reference sequence). The V and J ends lost 4 bases and 8 bases, in that order; junction bases with no gene match: 6. The CDR3 extends over 13 amino acids. The CDR3: CASSSDREGGYTF. For the CDR3, the DNA is TGTGCCAGCAGCTCGGACAGGGAAGGAGGCTACACCTTC.

This clonotype was recorded a few times. The CDR3 DNA reads TGCGCCAGCAAACGGGCCCCCGGCGGGACCCAGTACTTC. It specifies CASKRAPGGTQYF. The chain has TRBV5-1 and TRBJ2-5, with D uncertain. Trimming shortened V by 6 bases and J by 7 bases, and 16 bases separated the two germline ends. Germline CDR1 SGHRS, CDR2 YFSETQ. The CDR3 has 13 residues.

This clonotype turned up a few times. This clone may be a read error of a much larger clone one base away. The CDR3 sequence is CASSSGTGNQPQHF. For the CDR3, the DNA is TGCGCCAGCAGCTCCGGGACAGGGAATCAGCCCCAGCATTTT. The chain combines TRBV5-1 with TRBJ1-5; 9 bases match TRBD1. CDR3 length: 14 residues. V trimming: 3 bases; J trimming: 4 bases; junction bases outside the gene matches: 2. The germline V gene has CDR1 SGHRS and CDR2 YFSETQ. Supplemented by reference TRBV5-1 and TRBJ1-5, the full variable domain reads KAGVTQTPRYLIKTRGQQVTLSCSPISGHRSVSWYQQTPGQGLQFLFEYFSETQRNKGNFPGRFSGRQFSNSRSEMNVSTLELGDSALYLCASSSGTGNQPQHFGDGTRLSIL.

This clonotype was seen ten or more times. The chain employs TRBV4-2 and TRBJ2-5; 13 bases match TRBD2. The CDR3 runs to 17 residues. V trimming: 4 bases; J trimming: 3 bases; junction bases outside the gene matches: 8. Germline-derived CDR1 and CDR2 are LGHNA and YNFKEQ. CDR3 bases: TGTGCCAGCAGCCGAAGACTAGCGGGGGGATCGGAAGAGACCCAGTACTTC. This codes for CASSRRLAGGSEETQYF.

The CDR3, as DNA: TGTGCCAGCAGCTTAGCCCTCGGGCAGGGAAGCAATCAGCCCCAGCATTTT. It codes for CASSLALGQGSNQPQHF. The genes are TRBV7-2 and TRBJ1-5, with a tentative D call TRBD1 (5 bases). The ends were cut back, 0 bases at V and 1 base at J, with 13 bases in the middle. This CDR3 comprises 17 residues. Germline CDR1 SGHTA, CDR2 FQGNSA.

V is TRBV5-6 and J is TRBJ2-1; possible D gene TRBD2, 5 bases. This CDR3 spans 15 amino acids. Germline V CDR1 and CDR2: SGHDT, YYEEEE. The V and J ends lost 5 bases and 9 bases respectively, with 21 bases between them. The CDR3 DNA reads as TGTGCCAGCAGATACCTGAATGGGGTTCGGGGTGAGCAGTTCTTC. It translates to CASRYLNGVRGEQFF.

The V gene is TRBV20-1, the J gene TRBJ2-7; 7 bases are shared with TRBD1. Germline values: CDR1 DFQATT, CDR2 SNEGSKA (reference sequence). The CDR3 runs to 14 residues. V was clipped by 6 bases and J by 4 bases; unmatched bases: 12. CDR3 coding DNA: TGCAGTGCCGCCTCCCCCGGGACAGTATACGAGCAGTACTTC. It translates to CSAASPGTVYEQYF.

The chain employs TRBV9 and TRBJ2-5; D not resolved. V shed 0 bases and J shed 5 bases, with 17 bases lying between them. This CDR3 spans 16 amino acids. The germline CDR1 and CDR2 sequences are SGDLS and YYNGEE. CDR3 DNA sequence: TGTGCCAGCAGCGTAGGTCCCCCTGGAGTTTGGGAGACCCAGTACTTC. Its translation: CASSVGPPGVWETQYF.

The chain is built from TRBV7-8 and TRBJ2-5; TRBD2 matches 11 bases. The CDR3 extends over 17 amino acids. CDR1 and CDR2 from the germline V gene are SGHVS and FQNEAQ. With 3 bases clipped from V and 4 bases from J, the junction kept 10 bases outside the gene matches. The CDR3 bases are TGTGCCAGCAGCTTGGGTGGTGCTAGCGGGGGGTTAGAGACCCAGTACTTC. As protein: CASSLGGASGGLETQYF.

The chain couples TRBV12-3 or TRBV12-4 to TRBJ2-7, with D perhaps matching TRBD1 (6 bases). The CDR3 extends over 14 amino acids. The V end was cut by 6 bases, the J end by 0 bases, with 12 bases between. The CDR3 DNA reads as TGTGCCAGCAGGGAACAGGGCACCTCCTACGAGCAGTACTTC. This sequence encodes CASREQGTSYEQYF.

This clonotype was observed a handful of times. This rearrangement joins TRBV18 to TRBJ1-4; a weak D match, TRBD1 (5 bases). Trimming took 3 bases from V and 6 from J, leaving 8 bases between them. Germline loops: CDR1 KGHSH, CDR2 LQKENI. This CDR3 comprises 13 residues. Here the CDR3 reads CASSPGRDEKLFF. The CDR3 DNA is TGTGCCAGCTCACCGGGGCGGGATGAAAAACTGTTTTTT. Full variable domain (remainder filled in from reference TRBV18 and TRBJ1-4): NAGVMQNPRHLVRRRGQEARLRCSPMKGHSHVYWYRQLPEEGLKFMVYLQKENIIDESGMPKERFSAEFPKEGPSILRIQQVVRGDSAAYFCASSPGRDEKLFFGSGTQLSVL.

The chain employs TRBV3-1 and TRBJ2-5; possible D gene TRBD2, 5 bases. CDR3 length: 13 amino acids. Trimming removed 2 bases from V and 5 bases from J, with 9 bases in between. Germline values: CDR1 LGHDT, CDR2 YNNKEL (reference sequence). CDR3 bases: TGTGCCAGCAGCCAACTAGCCGTGGAGACCCAGTACTTC. The encoded protein is CASSQLAVETQYF.

The V and J genes are TRBV2 and TRBJ2-4; D is unclear. Per the germline V gene, CDR1 is SNHLY and CDR2 is FYNNEI. V was clipped by 3 bases and J by 15 bases, with 9 bases between them. CDR3 size: 10 residues. CDR3 residues: CASSDQVPYF. DNA of the CDR3: TGTGCCAGCAGTGACCAGGTCCCGTACTTC.

The chain links TRBV18 to TRBJ2-3; 7 nucleotides agree with TRBD2. Trimming cost V 0 bases and J 2 bases; bases outside gene matches: 11. Germline CDR1 KGHSH, CDR2 LQKENI. This CDR3 comprises 18 residues. Written as DNA, the CDR3 is TGTGCCAGCTCACCACCGCGGTCGCGGGGGTCGACCACAGATACGCAGTATTTT. This sequence encodes CASSPPRSRGSTTDTQYF. Full variable domain (outside the CDR3, taken from reference TRBV18 and TRBJ2-3): NAGVMQNPRHLVRRRGQEARLRCSPMKGHSHVYWYRQLPEEGLKFMVYLQKENIIDESGMPKERFSAEFPKEGPSILRIQQVVRGDSAAYFCASSPPRSRGSTTDTQYFGPGTRLTVL.

This clonotype was detected only a few times. The rearrangement links TRBV6-1 to TRBJ2-7, with D possibly being TRBD1 or TRBD2 (5 bases each). V shed 2 bases and J shed 6 bases, with 20 bases lying between them. This CDR3 region has 16 residues. CDR1 is MNHNS, CDR2 SASEGT, per germline. The CDR3 nucleotides are TGTGCCAGCAGTGAACGGCGAACTCTCCGGGGCCGCGAGCAGTACGTC. Residues: CASSERRTLRGREQYV.

There are many counts of this clonotype. The chain links TRBV12-3 or TRBV12-4 to TRBJ2-7; D is ambiguous. V lost 3 bases to trimming and J lost 3 bases, with 24 bases between them. The CDR3 has 18 amino acids. The CDR3 is CASSFGIVWADGNYEQYF. The DNA for the CDR3 is TGTGCCAGCAGTTTTGGAATAGTGTGGGCAGATGGAAACTACGAGCAGTACTTC.

J is TRBJ1-1 and V is TRBV18, with 7 bases lining up with TRBD1. V was clipped by 2 bases and J by 4 bases; unmatched bases: 4. Germline lookup yields CDR1 KGHSH and CDR2 LQKENI. CDR3 length: 14 residues. CDR3 DNA sequence: TGTGCCAGCTCACCAGTGACAGGGCGCACTGAAGCTTTCTTT. Amino acids: CASSPVTGRTEAFF.

V usage is TRBV7-2 and J usage is TRBJ1-2; D may be TRBD1 (6 bases). The CDR3 contains 14 residues. The V end was cut by 1 base, the J end by 3 bases, with 9 bases between. CDR1 is SGHTA, CDR2 FQGNSA, per germline. The CDR3 loop reads CASSLVGGHYGYTF. CDR3 nucleotides: TGTGCCAGCAGCTTAGTCGGGGGCCACTATGGCTACACCTTC.

The chain employs TRBV18 and TRBJ1-5, with a tentative D call TRBD1 (5 bases). V shed 2 bases and J shed 7 bases, with 15 bases lying between them. CDR3 size: 15 residues. Germline V gene lookup returns CDR1 KGHSH and CDR2 LQKENI. The CDR3 protein is CASSPGALGGQPQHF. The CDR3 nucleotides are TGTGCCAGCTCACCAGGGGCCCTGGGCGGCCAGCCCCAGCATTTT.

This clonotype occurred a few times. This chain links TRBV4-2 with TRBJ1-2; D perhaps matches TRBD1 (6 bases). Germline loops: CDR1 LGHNA, CDR2 YNFKEQ. This CDR3 contains 13 residues. Trimming left V 4 bases short and J 8 bases short, with 14 bases between. CDR3 protein: CASSRDRSRGYTF. In DNA, the CDR3 is TGTGCCAGCAGCCGCGACAGGTCCAGAGGCTACACCTTC.

The chain combines TRBV4-1 with TRBJ1-5; no clear D gene. The CDR3 is made up of 13 amino acids. V lost 3 bases to trimming and J lost 9 bases, with 12 bases between them. Germline loops: CDR1 MGHRA, CDR2 YSYEKL. CDR3 DNA sequence: TGCGCCAGCAGCCAGATAGGGTGGTTGCCCCAGCATTTT. It specifies CASSQIGWLPQHF.

CDR3 sequence: CASSQDGRSNQPQHF. As DNA, the CDR3 is TGTGCCAGCAGCCAAGATGGCAGAAGCAATCAGCCCCAGCATTTT. The chain is built from TRBV4-2 and TRBJ1-5; no clear D gene. CDR3 length: 15 residues. Between the trimmed V and J ends, which lost 0 bases and 1 base, there was a span of 7 bases. CDR1 and CDR2 from the germline V gene are LGHNA and YNFKEQ.